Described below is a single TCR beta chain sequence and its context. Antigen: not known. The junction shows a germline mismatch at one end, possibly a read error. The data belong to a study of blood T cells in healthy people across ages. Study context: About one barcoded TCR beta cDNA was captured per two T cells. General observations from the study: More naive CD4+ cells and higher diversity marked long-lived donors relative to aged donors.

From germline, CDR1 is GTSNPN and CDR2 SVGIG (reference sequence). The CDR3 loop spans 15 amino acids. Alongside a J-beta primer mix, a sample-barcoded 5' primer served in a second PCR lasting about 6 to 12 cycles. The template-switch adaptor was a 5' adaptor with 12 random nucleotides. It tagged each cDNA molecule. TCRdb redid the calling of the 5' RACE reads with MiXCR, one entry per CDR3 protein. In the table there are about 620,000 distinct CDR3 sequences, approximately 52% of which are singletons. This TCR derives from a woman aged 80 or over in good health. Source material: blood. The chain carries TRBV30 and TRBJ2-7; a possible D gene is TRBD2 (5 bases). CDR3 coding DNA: TGTGCCGGGAGTGTATTCAGGAAAGTTCCCTACGAGCAGTACTTC. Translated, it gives CAGSVFRKVPYEQYF.